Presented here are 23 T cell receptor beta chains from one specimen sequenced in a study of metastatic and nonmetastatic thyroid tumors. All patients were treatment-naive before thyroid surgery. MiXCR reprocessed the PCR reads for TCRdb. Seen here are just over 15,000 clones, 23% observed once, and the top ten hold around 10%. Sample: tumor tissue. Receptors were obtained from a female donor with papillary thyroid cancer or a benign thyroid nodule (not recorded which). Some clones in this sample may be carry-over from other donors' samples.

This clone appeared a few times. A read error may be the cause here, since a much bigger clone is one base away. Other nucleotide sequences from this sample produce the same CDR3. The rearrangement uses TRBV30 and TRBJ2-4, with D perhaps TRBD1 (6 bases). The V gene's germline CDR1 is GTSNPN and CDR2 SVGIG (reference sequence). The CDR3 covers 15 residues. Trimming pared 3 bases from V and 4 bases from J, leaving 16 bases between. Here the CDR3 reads CAWSVLGGEKNIQYF. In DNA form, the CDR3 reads TGTGCCTGGAGCGTACTTGGGGGCGAGAAAAACATTCAGTACTTC.

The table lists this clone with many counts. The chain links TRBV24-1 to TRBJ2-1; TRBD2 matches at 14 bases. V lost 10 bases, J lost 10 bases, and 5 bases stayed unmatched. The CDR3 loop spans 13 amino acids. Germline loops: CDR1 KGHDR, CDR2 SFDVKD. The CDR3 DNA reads TGTGCCACAGGGACTAGCGGGAGATACGAGCAGTTCTTC. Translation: CATGTSGRYEQFF.

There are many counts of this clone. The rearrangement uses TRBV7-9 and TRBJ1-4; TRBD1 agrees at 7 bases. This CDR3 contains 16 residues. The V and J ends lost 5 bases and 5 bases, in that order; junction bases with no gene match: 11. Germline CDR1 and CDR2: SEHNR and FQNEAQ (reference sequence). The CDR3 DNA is TGTGCCAGCAGCCCGCCGACAGGGTTCCGGAATGAAAAACTGTTTTTT. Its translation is CASSPPTGFRNEKLFF.

The CDR3 spells CASSEARGTRGYEQYF. As DNA, the CDR3 is TGTGCCAGCAGTGAAGCGCGGGGGACGAGGGGCTACGAGCAGTACTTC. J is TRBJ2-7 and V is TRBV6-1; 7 bases align to TRBD2. There are 16 residues in the CDR3. CDR1 is MNHNS and CDR2 is SASEGT in the germline V gene. V gave up 0 bases and J gave up 3 bases; unmatched junction bases: 8.

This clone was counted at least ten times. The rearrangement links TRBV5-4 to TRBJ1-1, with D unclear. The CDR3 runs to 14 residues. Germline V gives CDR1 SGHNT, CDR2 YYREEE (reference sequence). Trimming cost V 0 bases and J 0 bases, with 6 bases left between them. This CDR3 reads CASSLDRMNTEAFF. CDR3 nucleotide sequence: TGTGCCAGCAGCTTGGACAGAATGAACACTGAAGCTTTCTTT.

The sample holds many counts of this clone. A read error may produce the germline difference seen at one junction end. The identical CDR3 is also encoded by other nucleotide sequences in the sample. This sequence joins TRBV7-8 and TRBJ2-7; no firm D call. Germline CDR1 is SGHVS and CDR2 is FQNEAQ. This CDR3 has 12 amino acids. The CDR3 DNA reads TGCGCCAGCAGCTTAGTCTCCTACGAGCAGTACTTC. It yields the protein CASSLVSYEQYF.

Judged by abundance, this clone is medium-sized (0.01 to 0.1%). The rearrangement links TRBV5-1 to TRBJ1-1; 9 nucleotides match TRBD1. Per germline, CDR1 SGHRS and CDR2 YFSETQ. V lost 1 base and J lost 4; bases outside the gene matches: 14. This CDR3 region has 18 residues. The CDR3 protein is CASSLRGQGLGRSTEAFF. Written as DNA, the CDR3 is TGCGCCAGCAGCTTGAGGGGACAGGGCTTAGGGCGGAGCACTGAAGCTTTCTTT.

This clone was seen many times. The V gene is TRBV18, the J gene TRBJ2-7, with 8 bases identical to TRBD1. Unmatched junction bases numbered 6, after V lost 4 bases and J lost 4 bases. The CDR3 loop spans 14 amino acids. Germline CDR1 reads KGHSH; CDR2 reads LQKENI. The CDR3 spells CASSRTGQGYEQYF. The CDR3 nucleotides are TGTGCCAGCTCACGGACAGGGCAAGGTTACGAGCAGTACTTC.

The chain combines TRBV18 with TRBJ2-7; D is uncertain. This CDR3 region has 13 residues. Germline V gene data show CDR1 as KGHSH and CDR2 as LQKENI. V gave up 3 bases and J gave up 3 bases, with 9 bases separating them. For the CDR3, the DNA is TGTGCCAGCTCACCGAGTCAGGACTACGAGCAGTACTTC. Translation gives CASSPSQDYEQYF.

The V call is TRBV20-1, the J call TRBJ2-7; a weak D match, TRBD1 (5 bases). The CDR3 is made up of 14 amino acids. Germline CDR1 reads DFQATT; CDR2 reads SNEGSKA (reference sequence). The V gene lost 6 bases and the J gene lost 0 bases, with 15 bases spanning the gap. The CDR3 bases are TGCAGTGCCTTGGGGCAGGCGAGCTCCTACGAGCAGTACTTC. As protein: CSALGQASSYEQYF.

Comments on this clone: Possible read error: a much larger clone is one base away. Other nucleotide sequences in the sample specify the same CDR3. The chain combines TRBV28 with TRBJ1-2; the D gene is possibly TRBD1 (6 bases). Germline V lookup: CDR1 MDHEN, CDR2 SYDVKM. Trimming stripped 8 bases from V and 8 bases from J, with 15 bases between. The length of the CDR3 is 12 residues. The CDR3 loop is CASRGGAYGYTF. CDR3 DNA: TGTGCCAGCCGGGGGGGGGCCTACGGCTACACCTTC.

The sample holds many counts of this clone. The CDR3 sequence: CASSWDNQETQYF. In DNA, the CDR3 is TGTGCCAGCAGTTGGGACAACCAAGAGACCCAGTACTTC. The genes are TRBV6-8 and TRBJ2-5; a weak D match, TRBD1 (6 bases). V shed 4 bases and J shed 0 bases, with 6 bases lying between them. CDR1 MNHGY and CDR2 SAAAGT come from the germline V gene. The CDR3 is 13 amino acids.

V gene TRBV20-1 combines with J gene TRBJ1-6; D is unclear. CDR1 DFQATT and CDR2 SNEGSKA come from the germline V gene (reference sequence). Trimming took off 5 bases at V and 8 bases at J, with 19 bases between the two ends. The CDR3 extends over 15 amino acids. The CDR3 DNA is TGCAGTGCTCCTCAAACCAGATGGGTGGATTCACCCCTCCACTTT. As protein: CSAPQTRWVDSPLHF.

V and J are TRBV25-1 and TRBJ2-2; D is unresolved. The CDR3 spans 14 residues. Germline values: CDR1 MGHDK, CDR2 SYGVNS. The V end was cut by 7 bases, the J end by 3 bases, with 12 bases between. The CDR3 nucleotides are TGTGCCAGCATTGGATATGCGGACACCGGGGAGCTGTTTTTT. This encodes CASIGYADTGELFF.

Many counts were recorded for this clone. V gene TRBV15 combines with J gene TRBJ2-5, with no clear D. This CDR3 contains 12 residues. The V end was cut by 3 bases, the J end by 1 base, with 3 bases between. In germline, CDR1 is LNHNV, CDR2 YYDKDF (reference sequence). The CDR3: CATSRGQETQYF. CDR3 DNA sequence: TGTGCCACCAGCAGGGGCCAAGAGACCCAGTACTTC.

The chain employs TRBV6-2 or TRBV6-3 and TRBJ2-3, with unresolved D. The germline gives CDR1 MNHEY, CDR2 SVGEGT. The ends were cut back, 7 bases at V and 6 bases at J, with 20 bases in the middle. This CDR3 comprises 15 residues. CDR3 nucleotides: TGTGCCAGCAACCCTAGGCTAGTGGGATGGGATACGCAGTATTTT. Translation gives CASNPRLVGWDTQYF.

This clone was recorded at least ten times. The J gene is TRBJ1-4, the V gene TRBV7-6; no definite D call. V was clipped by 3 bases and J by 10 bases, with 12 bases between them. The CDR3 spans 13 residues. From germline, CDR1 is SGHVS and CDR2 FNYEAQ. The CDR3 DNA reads TGTGCCAGCAGCTTGTCAGACTTGGGAAAACTGTTTTTT. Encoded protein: CASSLSDLGKLFF.

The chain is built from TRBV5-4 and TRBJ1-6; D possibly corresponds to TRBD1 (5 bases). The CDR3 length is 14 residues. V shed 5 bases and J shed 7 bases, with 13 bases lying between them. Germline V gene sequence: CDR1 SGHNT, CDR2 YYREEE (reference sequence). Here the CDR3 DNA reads TGTGCCAGCAGGAGACCGGGGGACAATTCACCCCTCCACTTT. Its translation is CASRRPGDNSPLHF. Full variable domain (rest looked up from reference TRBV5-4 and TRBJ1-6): ETGVTQSPTHLIKTRGQQVTLRCSSQSGHNTVSWYQQALGQGPQFIFQYYREEENGRGNFPPRFSGLQFPNYSSELNVNALELDDSALYLCASRRPGDNSPLHFGNGTRLTVT.

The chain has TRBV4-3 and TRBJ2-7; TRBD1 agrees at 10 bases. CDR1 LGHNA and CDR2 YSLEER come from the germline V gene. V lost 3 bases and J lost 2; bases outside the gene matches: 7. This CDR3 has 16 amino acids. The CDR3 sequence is CASSQLTGTGAYEQYF. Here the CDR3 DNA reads TGCGCCAGCAGCCAGCTTACCGGGACAGGGGCCTACGAGCAGTACTTC.

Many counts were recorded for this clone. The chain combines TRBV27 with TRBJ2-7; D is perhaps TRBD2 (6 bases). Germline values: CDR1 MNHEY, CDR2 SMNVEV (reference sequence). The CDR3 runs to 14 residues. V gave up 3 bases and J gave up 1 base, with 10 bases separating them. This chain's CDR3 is CASSFGRESYEQYF. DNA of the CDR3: TGTGCCAGCAGTTTTGGACGGGAGTCCTACGAGCAGTACTTC.

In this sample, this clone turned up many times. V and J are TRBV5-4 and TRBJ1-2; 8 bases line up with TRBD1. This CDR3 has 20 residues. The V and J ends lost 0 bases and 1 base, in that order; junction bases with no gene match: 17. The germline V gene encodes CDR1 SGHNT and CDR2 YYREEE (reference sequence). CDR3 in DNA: TGTGCCAGCAGCTTGGCCAACGTACGACAGGGGAGGATCTATAACTATGGCTACACCTTC. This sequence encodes CASSLANVRQGRIYNYGYTF. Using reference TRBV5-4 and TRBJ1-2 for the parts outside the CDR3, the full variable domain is ETGVTQSPTHLIKTRGQQVTLRCSSQSGHNTVSWYQQALGQGPQFIFQYYREEENGRGNFPPRFSGLQFPNYSSELNVNALELDDSALYLCASSLANVRQGRIYNYGYTFGSGTRLTVV.

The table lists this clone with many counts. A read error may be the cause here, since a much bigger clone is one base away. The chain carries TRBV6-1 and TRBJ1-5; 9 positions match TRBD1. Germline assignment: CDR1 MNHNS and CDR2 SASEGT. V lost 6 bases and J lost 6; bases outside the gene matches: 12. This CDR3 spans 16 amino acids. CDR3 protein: CASSDPGQGTSQPQHF. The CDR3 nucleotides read TGTGCCAGCAGCGACCCGGGACAGGGCACGAGTCAGCCCCAGCATTTT.

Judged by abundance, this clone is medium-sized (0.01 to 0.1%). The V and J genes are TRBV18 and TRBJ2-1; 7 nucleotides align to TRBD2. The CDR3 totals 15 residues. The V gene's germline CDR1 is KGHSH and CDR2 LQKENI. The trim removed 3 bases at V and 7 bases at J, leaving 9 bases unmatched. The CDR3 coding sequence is TGTGCCAGCTCACCCCTTAGGGAGGGCCTAAATGAGCAGTTCTTC. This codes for CASSPLREGLNEQFF.